This T cell receptor (beta chain) was captured in a study of T cells in localized non-small cell lung cancer (dated by TCRdb to 2020 to 2021). With respect to the entire study: The study examined T cell repertoires in a few hundred patients with early-stage NSCLC and compared tumors with uninvolved tumor-adjacent lungs. Of the NSCLC patients, around 130 were male and roughly 110 were female, and the mean age was around 66 years. All 250 or so NSCLC patients in the cohort were treatment-naive and had localized lung tumors that were resected. Results and caveats for the whole study, not just this receptor: Because the study design was exploratory, TCR variables were selected using unadjusted p-values without false-discovery rate correction. Longer overall survival was associated with higher blood T cell density, whereas shorter survival was associated with higher adjacent-lung clonality. Of the top 100 tumor clones, a median of roughly 53 were detected in paired uninvolved adjacent lung; over 25 were also among that lung's top 100. Uninvolved tumor-adjacent lung showed the highest T cell clonality, higher than tumor, which suggests more focused antigenic responses in the uninvolved tumor-adjacent lung. Because multi-region tumor sequencing was not done, intratumor heterogeneity could not be ruled out.

Two independent pathologists confirmed that the uninvolved adjacent lung, which was taken at least 2 cm from the tumor margin, was free of atypia. At diagnosis, peripheral blood, uninvolved tumor-adjacent lung and tumor were collected and were preserved as a mix of fresh-frozen and FFPE material. This clone was seen a few times. It lacks a known antigen. No much larger clonotype is one base removed from it; base qualities were not supplied. The immunoSEQ Assay was used to sequence TCR beta CDR3 regions from DNA. The paper's processing steps were these. T cell density was computed as TCR beta template counts normalized to usable DNA estimated by amplifying housekeeping genes. Richness was estimated using the preseqR package, with extrapolation to 400,000 templates for PBMC samples and to 120,000 templates for tissue samples. Clonality was defined by subtracting Pielou's evenness from one. To identify tissue-enriched TCRs, differential abundance testing was run on productive amino-acid clonotypes with a minimum total count of 5 and an alpha of 0.1. Repertoire overlap between compartments was quantified with the Jaccard Index and Morisita Overlap Index. GLIPH clustered TCR beta CDR3s with public tetramer-defined viral CDR3s; viral motifs required at least three viral sequences plus V-gene enrichment. TCRdb re-hosts the immuneACCESS table, in-frame sequences only. Its copies lack some clones; in the studies checked, an unresolved V gene accounts for under half of them, and the cause for the rest is not known. The DNA was the basis for D and trimming; V, J and clone size are from that table. The sample data list about 2,000 clones, and about 30% of these were observed just once. 17% of the sample goes to the ten largest clones.

Germline trimming amounts to 0 bases on V and 4 bases on J, with 6 as the count of junction bases outside the gene matches. The CDR3, cysteine through phenylalanine, is 17 amino acids long. Only the CDR3 region is kept as DNA, spanning 51 bases read in frame from base 1. The germline V gene encodes CDR1 SGDLS and CDR2 YYNGEE. The sequences come from normal lung tissue next to the tumor, collected before any cancer treatment. This sequence originates from a woman aged 35 to 70 with stage II squamous cell lung carcinoma. Recombination joined TRBV9 with TRBJ2-6; a stretch of 8 junction bases matches TRBD2. The nucleotides are TGTGCCAGCAGCGTAGCCGGACTAGCTGCAGGGGCCAACGTCCTGACTTTC. This gives the protein CASSVAGLAAGANVLTF.